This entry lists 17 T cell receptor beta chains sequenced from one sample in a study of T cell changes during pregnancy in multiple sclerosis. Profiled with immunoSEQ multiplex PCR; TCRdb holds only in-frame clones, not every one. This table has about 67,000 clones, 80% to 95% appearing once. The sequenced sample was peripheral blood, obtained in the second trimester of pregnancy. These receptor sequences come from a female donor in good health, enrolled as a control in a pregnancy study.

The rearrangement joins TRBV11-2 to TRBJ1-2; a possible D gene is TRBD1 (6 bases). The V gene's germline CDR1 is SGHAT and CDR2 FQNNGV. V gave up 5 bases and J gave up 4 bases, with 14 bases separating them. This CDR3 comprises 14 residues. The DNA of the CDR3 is TGTGCCAGCAGCCCGGCGGGGGCGACCTATGGCTACACCTTC. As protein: CASSPAGATYGYTF. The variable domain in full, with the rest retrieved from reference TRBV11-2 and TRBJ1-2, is EAGVAQSPRYKIIEKRQSVAFWCNPISGHATLYWYQQILGQGPKLLIQFQNNGVVDDSQLPKDRFSAERLKGVDSTLKIQPAKLEDSAVYLCASSPAGATYGYTFGSGTRLTVV.

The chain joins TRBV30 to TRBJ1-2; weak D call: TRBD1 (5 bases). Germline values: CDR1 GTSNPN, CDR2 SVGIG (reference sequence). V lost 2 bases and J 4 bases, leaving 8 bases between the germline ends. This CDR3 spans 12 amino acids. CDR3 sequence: CAWSSDSYGYTF. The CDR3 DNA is TGTGCCTGGAGTTCTGACAGCTATGGCTACACCTTC.

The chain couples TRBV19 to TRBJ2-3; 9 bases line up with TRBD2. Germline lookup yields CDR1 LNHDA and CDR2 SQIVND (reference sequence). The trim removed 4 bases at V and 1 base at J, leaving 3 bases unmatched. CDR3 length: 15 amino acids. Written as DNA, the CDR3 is TGTGCCAGTAGTAATGAGCGGGAGGGCACAGATACGCAGTATTTT. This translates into CASSNEREGTDTQYF.

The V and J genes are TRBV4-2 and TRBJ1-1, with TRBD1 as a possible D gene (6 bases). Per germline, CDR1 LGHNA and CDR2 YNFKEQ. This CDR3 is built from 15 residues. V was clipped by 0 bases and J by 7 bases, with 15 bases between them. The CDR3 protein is CASSQDSGAPVEAFF. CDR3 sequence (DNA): TGTGCCAGCAGCCAAGACTCAGGGGCCCCAGTTGAAGCTTTCTTT.

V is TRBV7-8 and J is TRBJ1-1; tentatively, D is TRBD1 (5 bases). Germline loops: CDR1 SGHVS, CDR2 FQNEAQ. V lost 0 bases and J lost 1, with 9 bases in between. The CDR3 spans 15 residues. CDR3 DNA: TGTGCCAGCAGCTTAGCGGGGGGGGAGAACACTGAAGCTTTCTTT. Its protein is CASSLAGGENTEAFF.

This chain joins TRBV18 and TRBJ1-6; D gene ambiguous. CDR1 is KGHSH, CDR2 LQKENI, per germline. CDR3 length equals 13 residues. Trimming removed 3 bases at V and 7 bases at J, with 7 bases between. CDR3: CASSPMSNSPLHF. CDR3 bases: TGTGCCAGCTCACCGATGAGCAATTCACCCCTCCACTTT.

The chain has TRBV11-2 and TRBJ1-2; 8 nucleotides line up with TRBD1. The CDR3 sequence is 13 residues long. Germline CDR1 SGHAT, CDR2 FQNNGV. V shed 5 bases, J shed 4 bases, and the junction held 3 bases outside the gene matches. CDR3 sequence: CASSTDRAYGYTF. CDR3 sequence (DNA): TGTGCCAGCAGCACGGACAGGGCCTATGGCTACACCTTC.

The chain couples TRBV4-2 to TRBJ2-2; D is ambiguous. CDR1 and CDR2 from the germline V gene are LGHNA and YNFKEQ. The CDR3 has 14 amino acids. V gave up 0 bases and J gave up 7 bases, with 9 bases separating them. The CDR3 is CASSQDYTRGELFF. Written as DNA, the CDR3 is TGTGCCAGCAGCCAAGATTACACCCGCGGGGAGCTGTTTTTT.

The CDR3 DNA reads as TGTGCCAGCAGCCCGCCGGGACTAGCGGGATACGAGCAGTACTTC. Translated: CASSPPGLAGYEQYF. The genes are TRBV12-1 and TRBJ2-7; TRBD2, the table's D call, lacks a check against the DNA. TRBV12-1 is termed a pseudogene. The CDR3 length is 15 residues.

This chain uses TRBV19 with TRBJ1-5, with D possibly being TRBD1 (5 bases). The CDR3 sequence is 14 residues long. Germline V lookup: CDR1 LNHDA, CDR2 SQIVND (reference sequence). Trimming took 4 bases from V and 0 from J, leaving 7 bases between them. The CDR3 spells CASSKGDSNQPQHF. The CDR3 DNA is TGTGCCAGTAGTAAAGGGGATAGCAATCAGCCCCAGCATTTT. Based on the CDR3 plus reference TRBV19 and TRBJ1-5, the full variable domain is DGGITQSPKYLFRKEGQNVTLSCEQNLNHDAMYWYRQDPGQGLRLIYYSQIVNDFQKGDIAEGYSVSREKKESFPLTVTSAQKNPTAFYLCASSKGDSNQPQHFGDGTRLSIL.

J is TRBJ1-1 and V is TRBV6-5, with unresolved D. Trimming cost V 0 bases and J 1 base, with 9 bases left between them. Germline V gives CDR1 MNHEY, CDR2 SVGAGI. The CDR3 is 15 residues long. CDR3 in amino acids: CASSYSPSRNTEAFF. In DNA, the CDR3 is TGTGCCAGCAGTTACTCCCCCTCTAGGAACACTGAAGCTTTCTTT.

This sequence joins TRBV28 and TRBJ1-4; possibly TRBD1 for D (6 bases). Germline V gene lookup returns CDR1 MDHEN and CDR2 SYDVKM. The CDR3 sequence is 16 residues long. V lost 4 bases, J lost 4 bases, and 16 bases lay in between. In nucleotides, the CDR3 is TGTGCCAGCAGTTCCCACCTCCAGGGGTTTAATGAAAAACTGTTTTTT. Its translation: CASSSHLQGFNEKLFF.

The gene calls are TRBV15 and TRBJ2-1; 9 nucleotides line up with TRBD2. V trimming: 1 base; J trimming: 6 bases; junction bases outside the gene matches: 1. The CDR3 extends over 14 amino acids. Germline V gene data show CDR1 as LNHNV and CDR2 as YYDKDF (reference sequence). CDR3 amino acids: CATSRALAGNEQFF. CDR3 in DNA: TGTGCCACCAGCAGAGCACTAGCGGGCAATGAGCAGTTCTTC.

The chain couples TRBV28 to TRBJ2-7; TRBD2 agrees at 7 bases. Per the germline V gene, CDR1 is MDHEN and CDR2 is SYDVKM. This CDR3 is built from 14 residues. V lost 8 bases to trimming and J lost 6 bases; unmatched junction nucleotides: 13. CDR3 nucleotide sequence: TGTGCCAGCCTCCGGGACTATCTTAATCCCGAGCAGTACTTC. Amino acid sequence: CASLRDYLNPEQYF.

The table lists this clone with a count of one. CDR3 in amino acids: CASSAGTGSGYGYTF. The CDR3, as DNA: TGTGCCAGCTCAGCGGGGACAGGGTCCGGGTATGGCTACACCTTC. This chain links TRBV18 with TRBJ1-2; 9 bases agree with TRBD1. The CDR3 is made up of 15 amino acids. The germline V gene encodes CDR1 KGHSH and CDR2 LQKENI. The V and J ends lost 5 bases and 5 bases, in that order; junction bases with no gene match: 9.

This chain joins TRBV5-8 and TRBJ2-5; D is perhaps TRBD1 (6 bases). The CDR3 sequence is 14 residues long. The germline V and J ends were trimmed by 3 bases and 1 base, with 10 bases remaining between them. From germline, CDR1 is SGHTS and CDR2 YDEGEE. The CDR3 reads CASSSTTGQETQYF. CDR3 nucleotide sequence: TGTGCCAGCAGCTCCACGACAGGCCAAGAGACCCAGTACTTC.

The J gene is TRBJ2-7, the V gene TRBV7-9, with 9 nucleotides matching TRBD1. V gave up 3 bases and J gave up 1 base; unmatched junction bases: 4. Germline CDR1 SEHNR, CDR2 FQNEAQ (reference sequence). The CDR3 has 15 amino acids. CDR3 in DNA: TGTGCCAGCAGCTTCGGGACAGGGAGGTCCTACGAGCAGTACTTC. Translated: CASSFGTGRSYEQYF.